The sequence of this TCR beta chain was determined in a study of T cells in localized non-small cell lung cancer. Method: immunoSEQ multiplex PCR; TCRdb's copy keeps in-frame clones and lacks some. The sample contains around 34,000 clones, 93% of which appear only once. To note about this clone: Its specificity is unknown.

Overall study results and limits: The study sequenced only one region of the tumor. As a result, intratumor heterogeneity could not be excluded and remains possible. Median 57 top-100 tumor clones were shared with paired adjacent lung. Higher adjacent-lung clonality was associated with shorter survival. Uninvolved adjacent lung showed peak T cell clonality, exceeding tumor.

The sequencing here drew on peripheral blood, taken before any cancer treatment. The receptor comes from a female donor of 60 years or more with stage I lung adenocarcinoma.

CDR3 sequence (DNA): TGTGCCAGCAGCTCTTTCAACACCATATATTTT. This translates into CASSSFNTIYF. This chain connects TRBV7-8 to TRBJ1-3; unclear D gene. Trimming pared 4 bases from V and 7 bases from J, leaving 5 bases between. The germline V gene has CDR1 SGHVS and CDR2 FQNEAQ. The CDR3 totals 11 residues.